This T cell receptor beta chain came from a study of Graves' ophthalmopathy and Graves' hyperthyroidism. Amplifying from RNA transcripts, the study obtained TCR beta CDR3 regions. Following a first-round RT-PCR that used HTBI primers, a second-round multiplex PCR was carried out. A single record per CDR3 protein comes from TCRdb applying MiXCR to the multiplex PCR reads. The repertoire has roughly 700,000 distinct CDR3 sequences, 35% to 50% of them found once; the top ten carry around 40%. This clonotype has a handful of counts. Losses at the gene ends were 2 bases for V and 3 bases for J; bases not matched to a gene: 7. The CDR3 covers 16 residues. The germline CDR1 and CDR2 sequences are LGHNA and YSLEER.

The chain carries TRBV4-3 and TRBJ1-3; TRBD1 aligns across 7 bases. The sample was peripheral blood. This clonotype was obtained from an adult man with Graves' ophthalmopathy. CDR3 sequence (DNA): TGCGCCAGCAGCCAATCGGACAGGCTAGGTGGAAACACCATATATTTT. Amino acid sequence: CASSQSDRLGGNTIYF.